This entry lists 7 T cell receptor beta chains sequenced from one sample in a study of blood T cells in healthy people across ages. A sample-barcoded 5' primer and a J-beta primer mix were used in a second PCR of about 7 to 12 cycles. From the 5' RACE reads, TCRdb called clonotypes with MiXCR, one entry per CDR3 protein. Among around 1,500,000 distinct CDR3 sequences listed, around 39% were seen once. Sequencing was performed on blood. These receptor sequences come from a woman under 30 in good health.

The chain uses TRBV9 and TRBJ2-5, with 11 bases fitting TRBD2. CDR3 length equals 15 residues. The J segment lost 5 bases and the V segment lost 3 bases, leaving 6 bases of the junction unmatched. CDR1 is SGDLS, CDR2 YYNGEE, per germline. CDR3 DNA sequence: TGTGCCAGCAGCGGTAGCGGGGGGGAAGGGGAGACCCAGTACTTC. This codes for CASSGSGGEGETQYF.

This chain joins TRBV20-1 and TRBJ2-4; the D gene could be TRBD1 or TRBD2 (6 bases each). The better agreement between TRBJ2-7 and the DNA end casts doubt on the J call. There are 16 residues in the CDR3. Germline CDR1 and CDR2: DFQATT and SNEGSKA (reference sequence). DNA of the CDR3: TGCAGTGCTGCCCCAAGGGGGGACTGGGGATCCTACGAGCAGTACTTC. It specifies CSAAPRGDWGSYEQYF.

The chain uses TRBV27 and TRBJ2-3; tentative D call: TRBD1 (5 bases). V was cut by 5 bases and J by 0 bases, with 9 bases left in between. The CDR3 length is 14 residues. Germline CDR1 and CDR2: MNHEY and SMNVEV (reference sequence). Here the CDR3 DNA reads TGTGCCAGCAGTCCGACAGTGAGCACAGATACGCAGTATTTT. Protein: CASSPTVSTDTQYF.

V is TRBV20-1 and J is TRBJ2-2; 10 bases are shared with TRBD2. Trimming removed 2 bases from V and 4 bases from J; junction bases left unmatched: 7. CDR1 is DFQATT, CDR2 SNEGSKA, per germline (reference sequence). CDR3 length: 16 amino acids. DNA for the CDR3: TGCAGTGCTAGACGCAGCGGGAGGGCCGGCACCGGGGAGCTGTTTTTT. Translated: CSARRSGRAGTGELFF.

CDR3 sequence reads: CASSEEPKNIQYF. As DNA, the CDR3 is TGTGCCAGCAGCGAGGAGCCCAAAAACATTCAGTACTTC. This chain uses TRBV14 with TRBJ2-4; D not certain. The CDR3 totals 13 residues. Germline V lookup: CDR1 SGHDN, CDR2 FVKESK. Trimming left V 5 bases short and J 2 bases short, with 7 bases between.

The chain is built from TRBV4-1 and TRBJ1-2, with D unresolved. The CDR3 runs to 14 residues. The germline V gene encodes CDR1 MGHRA and CDR2 YSYEKL. The V and J ends lost 1 base and 2 bases respectively, with 8 bases between them. CDR3 in amino acids: CASSQVTVNYGYTF. The CDR3, as DNA: TGCGCCAGCAGCCAAGTGACCGTAAACTATGGCTACACCTTC.

The rearrangement links TRBV28 to TRBJ1-3; D is unclear. The V and J ends lost 4 bases and 0 bases respectively, with 10 bases between them. The CDR3 extends over 15 amino acids. The V gene's germline CDR1 is MDHEN and CDR2 SYDVKM. The CDR3 coding sequence is TGTGCCAGCAGTTCTGGACCGGACTCTGGAAACACCATATATTTT. Amino acid sequence: CASSSGPDSGNTIYF.